Listed below are T cell receptor beta chains from one sample, sequenced in a study of blood T cell repertoires in COVID-19. TCRdb's copy holds only in-frame clones and misses some; the assay was immunoSEQ multiplex PCR. The repertoire holds 300,000 to 450,000 clones, with more than 70% as singletons. The sample taken for sequencing was PBMCs or T cells enriched from blood (not recorded which). These receptors all stem from a woman aged 25 to 39 who had been exposed to COVID-19. The CDR3 runs from the conserved cysteine through the conserved F or W. A D gene is named only where the DNA matches it firmly. Part of the rows lack a size; the others show once, few, many or a class for expanded clones.

v_call	d_call	j_call	clone_size	cdr3_aa	cdr3_nt
TRBV7-3	-	TRBJ2-2	-	CASSPMGGNTGELFF	TGTGCCAGCAGCCCAATGGGAGGGAACACCGGGGAGCTGTTTTTT
TRBV19	-	TRBJ1-1	-	CASSIVNRDEAFF	TGTGCCAGTAGTATAGTCAACAGGGATGAAGCTTTCTTT
TRBV15	TRBD2	TRBJ2-7	-	CATSRAPSGTSYEQYF	TGTGCCACCAGCAGAGCCCCAAGCGGGACCAGCTACGAGCAGTACTTC
TRBV28	TRBD1	TRBJ1-5	-	CASSLGQAGGQPQHF	TGTGCCAGCAGTTTGGGACAGGCGGGCGGTCAGCCCCAGCATTTT
TRBV28	-	TRBJ2-7	-	CASSSSPISSYEQYF	TGTGCCAGCAGCTCAAGTCCCATCAGCTCCTACGAGCAGTACTTC
TRBV9	-	TRBJ1-1	-	CASSVVPDSNTEAFF	TGTGCCAGCAGCGTAGTTCCGGACTCGAACACTGAAGCTTTCTTT
TRBV7-9	TRBD2	TRBJ2-2	-	CASSLVLAGPNTGELFF	TGTGCCAGCAGCTTAGTACTAGCGGGACCGAACACCGGGGAGCTGTTTTTT
TRBV28	TRBD1	TRBJ2-3	-	CASSFPQGAADTQYF	TGTGCCAGCAGTTTTCCACAGGGGGCAGCAGATACGCAGTATTTT
TRBV19	TRBD2	TRBJ2-5	once	CASSIDPSGRETQYF	TGTGCCAGTAGTATAGACCCTAGCGGGAGAGAGACCCAGTACTTC
TRBV9	TRBD1	TRBJ2-7	-	CASSEGVTGYEQYF	TGTGCCAGCAGCGAAGGTGTGACAGGGTACGAGCAGTACTTC
TRBV5-1	-	TRBJ2-7	-	CASSLDISEQYF	TGCGCCAGCAGCTTGGATATCTCCGAGCAGTACTTC
TRBV7-2	-	TRBJ1-2	-	CASSPEVDYGYTF	TGTGCCAGCAGCCCCGAGGTGGACTATGGCTACACCTTC
TRBV12-5	-	TRBJ1-6	-	CASGFGGLGNSPLHF	TGTGCTAGTGGTTTCGGGGGGCTGGGGAATTCACCCCTCCACTTT
TRBV29-1	TRBD1	TRBJ1-2	-	CSARGREGYGYTF	TGCAGCGCTAGGGGGCGCGAGGGCTATGGCTACACCTTC
TRBV7-9	-	TRBJ1-2	-	CASSLTIGYGYTF	TGTGCCAGCAGCTTAACGATCGGCTATGGCTACACCTTC
TRBV28	TRBD1	TRBJ2-1	-	CASSLQGITSYNEQFF	TGTGCCAGCAGTCTACAGGGGATAACCTCCTACAATGAGCAGTTCTTC
TRBV12-3/TRBV12-4	-	TRBJ1-5	-	CASSGQNNQPQHF	TGTGCCAGCAGCGGACAGAACAATCAGCCCCAGCATTTT
TRBV28	TRBD2	TRBJ2-1	-	CASSLSLGLATNNEQFF	TGTGCCAGCAGTTTATCGCTGGGACTAGCGACTAACAATGAGCAGTTCTTC
TRBV7-8	-	TRBJ2-1	-	CASSLSLMVDEQFF	TGTGCCAGCAGCTTAAGCCTAATGGTGGATGAGCAGTTCTTC
TRBV27	-	TRBJ2-7	once	CASSLKAPGASYEQYF	TGTGCCAGCAGTTTAAAGGCGCCGGGAGCTAGCTACGAGCAGTACTTC
TRBV27	TRBD1	TRBJ1-2	-	CASSQRSGTGFGYTF	TGTGCCAGCAGCCAACGTTCCGGGACAGGGTTTGGCTACACCTTC
TRBV15	TRBD2	TRBJ2-1	-	CATSRGITLAGDYNEQFF	TGTGCCACCAGCAGAGGTATCACGCTAGCGGGGGATTACAATGAGCAGTTCTTC
TRBV11-3	-	TRBJ2-5	-	CASSLDGGSGETQYF	TGTGCCAGCAGCTTAGATGGTGGGTCGGGGGAGACCCAGTACTTC
TRBV6-2/TRBV6-3	-	TRBJ1-5	-	CASSFLNFRQGNQPQHF	TGTGCCAGCAGTTTCCTTAACTTCCGACAGGGCAATCAGCCCCAGCATTTT
TRBV7-2	TRBD2	TRBJ2-7	-	CASSFVAGGSYEQYF	TGTGCCAGCAGCTTTGTAGCGGGAGGCTCCTACGAGCAGTACTTC
TRBV27	TRBD2	TRBJ2-1	once	CASSSGGYNEQFF	TGTGCCAGCAGTTCCGGGGGGTACAATGAGCAGTTCTTC
TRBV4-1	-	TRBJ2-7	-	CASSQEASIVYEQYF	TGCGCCAGCAGCCAAGAAGCTAGCATAGTCTACGAGCAGTACTTC
TRBV9	-	TRBJ2-3	-	CASSVGGGGKDTQYF	TGTGCCAGCAGCGTAGGGGGCGGGGGCAAGGATACGCAGTATTTT
TRBV5-1	TRBD2	TRBJ2-1	-	CASSSGLAGGPGNEQFF	TGCGCCAGCAGCTCGGGACTAGCGGGAGGGCCGGGCAATGAGCAGTTCTTC